The clone carrying this T cell receptor (beta chain) was seen at least ten times. The time point denotes: blood at routine non-recurrence follow-up after resection. Tumor, nontumor lung or frozen PBMC supplied whole RNA that was sequenced unsorted. The data derive from a study of spatial heterogeneity in lung cancer. At the level of the study: Each time, sequencing found more beta-chain sequences than alpha-chain sequences.

Carried by each TCR cDNA molecule was a unique molecular identifier. TCRdb re-called the 5' RACE reads with MiXCR, one entry per CDR3 protein. The table has under 150,000 distinct CDR3 sequences, under 14% seen once. V gave up 4 bases and J gave up 1 base, with 10 bases separating them. Germline-derived CDR1 and CDR2 are SQVTM and ANQGSEA. The CDR3 consists of 13 residues. The sequencing used PBMCs, collected at follow-up. This clonotype was obtained from a female donor with early-stage non-small cell lung cancer. V and J are TRBV29-1 and TRBJ1-1, with D perhaps matching TRBD1 (6 bases). CDR3 DNA sequence: TGCAGCGTTGGCCCGGACAGGAACACTGAAGCTTTCTTT. Translated: CSVGPDRNTEAFF. The full variable domain, completed using reference TRBV29-1 and TRBJ1-1, is SAVISQKPSRDICQRGTSLTIQCQVDSQVTMMFWYRQQPGQSLTLIATANQGSEATYESGFVIDKFPISRPNLTFSTLTVSNMSPEDSSIYLCSVGPDRNTEAFFGQGTRLTVV.